Below, one T cell receptor beta chain is given with its context. What it recognizes is unknown. The data were taken from a study of shared clonotypes between healthy human individuals. Produced via immunoSEQ multiplex PCR; TCRdb's table is partial and in-frame only. The sample contains hundreds of thousands of clones, approximately 97% of which appear only once. Study results and limitations: Sorted-subset sequencing, rarefaction showed, was incomplete despite large depth. Deeper or shallower sequencing was expected to change how clonotypes are shared among donors.

CDR1 and CDR2 (germline): SGHAT, FQNNGV. The V segment lost 5 bases and the J segment 1 base; nucleotides outside the gene matches: 8. This CDR3 has 17 amino acids. Material: naive CD4+ T cells sorted from blood. Indicated subset: CD45RA+ positively selected. The sequence derives from a woman aged 25 to 39 in good health. The chain carries TRBV11-2 and TRBJ2-1, with 10 bases lining up with TRBD2. CDR3 coding DNA: TGTGCCAGCAGCCGCGACACTAGCGGGGTATCCTACAATGAGCAGTTCTTC. This gives the protein CASSRDTSGVSYNEQFF.